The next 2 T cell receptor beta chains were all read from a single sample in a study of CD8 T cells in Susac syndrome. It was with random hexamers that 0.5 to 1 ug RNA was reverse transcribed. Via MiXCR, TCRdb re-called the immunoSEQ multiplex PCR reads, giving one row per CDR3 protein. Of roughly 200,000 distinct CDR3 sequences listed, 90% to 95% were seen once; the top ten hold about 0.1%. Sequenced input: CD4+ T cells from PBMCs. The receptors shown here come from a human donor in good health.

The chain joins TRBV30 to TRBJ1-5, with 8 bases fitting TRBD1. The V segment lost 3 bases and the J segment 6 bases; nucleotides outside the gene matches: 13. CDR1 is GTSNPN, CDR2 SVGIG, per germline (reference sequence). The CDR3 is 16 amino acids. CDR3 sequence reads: CAWSRPGRGLSQPQHF. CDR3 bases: TGTGCCTGGAGCCGGCCGGGCAGGGGGCTATCTCAGCCCCAGCATTTT.

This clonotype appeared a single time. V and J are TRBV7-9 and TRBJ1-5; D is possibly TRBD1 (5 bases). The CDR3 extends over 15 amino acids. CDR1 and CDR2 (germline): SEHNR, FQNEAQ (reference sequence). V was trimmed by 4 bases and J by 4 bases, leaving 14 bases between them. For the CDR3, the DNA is TGTGCCAGCAGCTCGGGGTCGGGGGGGAATCAGCCCCAGCATTTT. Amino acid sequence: CASSSGSGGNQPQHF.